This T cell receptor (beta chain) was recovered during a study of cytomegalovirus exposure and HLA in healthy donors. Study-wide results and caveats: What was likely a sequencing artifact was a cluster of highly shared sequence variants. In an earlier analysis, about 87% or about 30%: the productive usage of most TCR beta V segments. It was only CMV serostatus that was available as immune exposure information.

As regards this clone: Antigen: not known.

With 60 Vbeta and 13 Jbeta primers, the PCR was carried out. Clones were sequenced by immunoSEQ multiplex PCR, and TCRdb holds only the in-frame ones, with some missing. The sample lists about 140,000 clones, around 75% occurring once. Trimming cost V 6 bases and J 4 bases; bases outside gene matches: 8. The CDR3 length is 16 residues. The germline V gene has CDR1 SGHTA and CDR2 FQGNSA. Source material: PBMCs. This sequence originates from a woman younger than 45 in good health and CMV-seronegative. The chain joins TRBV7-2 to TRBJ2-3; 12 bases map to TRBD2. CDR3 residues: CASSFGASGGADTQYF. The CDR3 nucleotides read TGTGCCAGCAGTTTCGGGGCTAGCGGGGGGGCAGATACGCAGTATTTT.